One sample yielded the 26 T cell receptor beta chains listed below, sequenced in a study of early T cells in non-severe SARS-CoV-2 infection. TCRdb reanalysed the 5' RACE reads using MiXCR and keeps one entry per CDR3 protein. The sample lists under 95,000 distinct CDR3 sequences; just under 15% were seen once. The sequenced sample consisted of whole blood. The receptors stem from an adult who was a healthcare worker with PCR-confirmed SARS-CoV-2 infection or an uninfected control (not recorded which).

The chain is built from TRBV5-1 and TRBJ2-7; unclear D gene. Germline assignment: CDR1 SGHRS and CDR2 YFSETQ. V gave up 0 bases and J gave up 3 bases, with 10 bases separating them. This CDR3 is built from 14 residues. The chain's CDR3 is CASSLGVVGYEQYF. DNA of the CDR3: TGCGCCAGCAGCTTGGGGGTAGTGGGCTACGAGCAGTACTTC. Using reference TRBV5-1 and TRBJ2-7 for the parts outside the CDR3, the full variable domain is KAGVTQTPRYLIKTRGQQVTLSCSPISGHRSVSWYQQTPGQGLQFLFEYFSETQRNKGNFPGRFSGRQFSNSRSEMNVSTLELGDSALYLCASSLGVVGYEQYFGPGTRLTVT.

This clonotype has a count of ten or more. This CDR3 reads CASSQVAGMNTEAFF. CDR3 DNA sequence: TGTGCCAGCAGCCAAGTCGCAGGGATGAACACTGAAGCTTTCTTT. The J gene is TRBJ1-1, the V gene TRBV14, with TRBD1 as a possible D gene (5 bases). CDR1 is SGHDN, CDR2 FVKESK, per germline. V lost 1 base, J lost 0 bases, and 9 bases lay in between. The CDR3 loop spans 15 amino acids. Combining the CDR3 with reference TRBV14 and TRBJ1-1 gives the whole variable domain EAGVTQFPSHSVIEKGQTVTLRCDPISGHDNLYWYRRVMGKEIKFLLHFVKESKQDESGMPNNRFLAERTGGTYSTLKVQPAELEDSGVYFCASSQVAGMNTEAFFGQGTRLTVV.

The chain couples TRBV29-1 to TRBJ2-3; D not resolved. The V gene's germline CDR1 is SQVTM and CDR2 ANQGSEA. This CDR3 has 13 residues. Trimming stripped 5 bases from V and 4 bases from J, with 13 bases between. CDR3: CSVLGSLADTQYF. Here the CDR3 DNA reads TGCAGCGTTTTAGGGTCCCTCGCAGATACGCAGTATTTT.

This clonotype was counted only a few times. J is TRBJ2-7 and V is TRBV12-3 or TRBV12-4; TRBD1 is a possible D gene (8 bases). V was clipped by 6 bases and J by 0 bases, with 15 bases between them. This CDR3 is built from 15 residues. The CDR3 sequence: CASSRGLADSYEQYF. The CDR3 region has the DNA TGTGCCAGCAGCAGGGGGCTAGCGGACTCCTACGAGCAGTACTTC.

In this sample, this clonotype turned up many times. The rearrangement joins TRBV11-3 to TRBJ1-1; no clear D gene. Germline V gene data show CDR1 as SGHNT and CDR2 as YENEEA. The CDR3 runs 13 residues. V was trimmed by 5 bases and J by 5 bases, leaving 12 bases between them. CDR3 sequence: CASSLSWRTEAFF. The DNA of the CDR3 is TGTGCCAGCAGCCTATCCTGGCGGACTGAAGCTTTCTTT.

This clonotype was counted only a few times. V gene TRBV7-8 combines with J gene TRBJ2-3; D is unclear. Trimming stripped 5 bases from V and 5 bases from J, with 14 bases between. This CDR3 comprises 14 residues. Germline loops: CDR1 SGHVS, CDR2 FQNEAQ. Here the CDR3 reads CASSPGSNRDTQYF. CDR3 nucleotide sequence: TGTGCCAGCAGCCCCGGCTCTAATAGAGATACGCAGTATTTT.

The rearrangement links TRBV20-1 to TRBJ1-1; 9 bases align to TRBD1. This CDR3 has 15 amino acids. V shed 3 bases and J 11 bases; nucleotides not matched to a gene: 16. The V gene's germline CDR1 is DFQATT and CDR2 SNEGSKA (reference sequence). CDR3 bases: TGCAGTGCTAGTCGGGACAGGGCGGGGGTTGAGGTCGCTTTCTTT. The encoded protein is CSASRDRAGVEVAFF.

This clonotype turned up a few times. The chain uses TRBV28 and TRBJ2-2; a weak D match, TRBD1 (6 bases). Deletions cut 5 bases from V and 7 bases from J, with 11 bases between. The CDR3 is 13 amino acids. The germline CDR1 and CDR2 sequences are MDHEN and SYDVKM. The CDR3 loop reads CASSDTGSGELFF. In nucleotides, the CDR3 is TGTGCCAGCAGTGATACAGGGAGCGGGGAGCTGTTTTTT.

This clonotype was counted a few times. CDR3 region: CASGESSYNEQFF. The CDR3 DNA sequence: TGTGCCAGTGGAGAGAGCTCCTACAATGAGCAGTTCTTC. This chain connects TRBV2 to TRBJ2-1; no definite D call. CDR3 length: 13 amino acids. V dropped 9 bases and J dropped 0 bases, with 9 bases sitting between them. Germline lookup yields CDR1 SNHLY and CDR2 FYNNEI.

The V call is TRBV7-8, the J call TRBJ2-2, with 10 nucleotides matching TRBD2. Trimming removed 5 bases from V and 1 base from J; junction bases left unmatched: 16. There are 20 residues in the CDR3. From germline, CDR1 is SGHVS and CDR2 FQNEAQ. CDR3 sequence (DNA): TGTGCCAGCAGCCCACGTGAAAGAAATAGACTAGCGGGGAACACCGGGGAGCTGTTTTTT. This gives the protein CASSPRERNRLAGNTGELFF. Full variable domain (rest looked up from reference TRBV7-8 and TRBJ2-2): GAGVSQSPRYKVAKRGQDVALRCDPISGHVSLFWYQQALGQGPEFLTYFQNEAQLDKSGLPSDRFFAERPEGSVSTLKIQRTQQEDSAVYLCASSPRERNRLAGNTGELFFGEGSRLTVL.

In this sample, this clonotype turned up many times. The chain joins TRBV12-3 or TRBV12-4 to TRBJ2-1, with 11 bases identical to TRBD2. The CDR3 is 16 residues long. Trimming took 3 bases from V and 8 from J; bases not matched to a gene: 9. CDR3 in DNA: TGTGCCAGCAGTTTGGTAGCGGGAGGGCCCGTCGATGAGCAGTTCTTC. This codes for CASSLVAGGPVDEQFF.

The chain employs TRBV7-6 and TRBJ2-1, with TRBD2 matching 8 bases. The V gene's germline CDR1 is SGHVS and CDR2 FNYEAQ. The CDR3 has 15 residues. V shed 0 bases, J shed 7 bases, and the junction held 5 bases outside the gene matches. The CDR3 region has the DNA TGTGCCAGCAGCTTAGCTGGACTAGCTTTGAATGAGCAGTTCTTC. This sequence encodes CASSLAGLALNEQFF. Filled out from reference TRBV7-6 and TRBJ2-1, the complete variable domain reads GAGVSQSPRYKVTKRGQDVALRCDPISGHVSLYWYRQALGQGPEFLTYFNYEAQQDKSGLPNDRFSAERPEGSISTLTIQRTEQRDSAMYRCASSLAGLALNEQFFGPGTRLTVL.

The chain recombines TRBV3-1 with TRBJ1-1; D might be TRBD1 (6 bases). Germline CDR1 is LGHDT and CDR2 is YNNKEL (reference sequence). The length of the CDR3 is 10 residues. V was trimmed by 8 bases and J by 11 bases, leaving 12 bases between them. CDR3 protein: CASGDTAAFF. For the CDR3, the DNA is TGTGCCAGCGGGGACACGGCGGCTTTCTTT.

The chain uses TRBV20-1 and TRBJ1-2; the D gene is possibly TRBD1 (6 bases). The CDR3 is 13 amino acids. Looked up from germline, CDR1 is DFQATT and CDR2 is SNEGSKA (reference sequence). The V and J ends lost 2 bases and 6 bases respectively, with 13 bases between them. This CDR3 is CSARKQGRDGYTF. The CDR3 DNA is TGCAGTGCTAGAAAGCAGGGGAGGGATGGCTACACCTTC.

This clonotype has a count of ten or more. The chain joins TRBV25-1 to TRBJ2-3; 7 nucleotides match TRBD2. CDR3 length equals 13 residues. CDR1 and CDR2 (germline): MGHDK, SYGVNS. V lost 7 bases and J lost 6; bases outside the gene matches: 7. The CDR3 nucleotides read TGTGCCAGCACCCGGGAGGCCGGGGATACGCAGTATTTT. Amino acids: CASTREAGDTQYF.

The rearrangement joins TRBV29-1 to TRBJ2-2; TRBD1 matches at 10 bases. This CDR3 has 14 amino acids. From germline, CDR1 is SQVTM and CDR2 ANQGSEA. V trimming: 4 bases; J trimming: 6 bases; junction bases outside the gene matches: 5. CDR3 protein: CSVAGTGAAGELFF. The CDR3 bases are TGCAGCGTTGCCGGGACAGGGGCCGCCGGGGAGCTGTTTTTT.

The chain employs TRBV12-3 or TRBV12-4 and TRBJ1-1, with D hard to call. The ends were cut back, 3 bases at V and 5 bases at J, with 10 bases in the middle. The CDR3 has 13 residues. The CDR3 coding sequence is TGTGCCAGCAGTTTTAGGCTGGGGACTGAAGCTTTCTTT. It encodes CASSFRLGTEAFF.

J is TRBJ1-5 and V is TRBV5-5, with TRBD1 matching 12 bases. The CDR3 has 14 amino acids. Per the germline V gene, CDR1 is SGHKS and CDR2 is YYEKEE (reference sequence). V lost 3 bases, J lost 8 bases, and 3 bases stayed unmatched. The chain's CDR3 is CASSWGTGGKPQHF. Written as DNA, the CDR3 is TGTGCCAGCAGCTGGGGGACAGGGGGCAAGCCCCAGCATTTT.

V usage is TRBV4-1 and J usage is TRBJ2-3; D unresolved. With 1 base removed from V and 0 bases from J, the gap between germline ends came to 8 bases. This CDR3 has 15 residues. CDR1 is MGHRA and CDR2 is YSYEKL in the germline V gene. CDR3 sequence reads: CASSQVGVSTDTQYF. The CDR3 coding sequence is TGCGCCAGCAGCCAAGTGGGCGTTAGCACAGATACGCAGTATTTT.

This clonotype was counted ten times or more. The chain combines TRBV20-1 with TRBJ1-2; tentative D call: TRBD1 (5 bases). The V end lost 6 bases, the J end lost 4 bases, and 15 bases lay between the germline ends. The CDR3 totals 13 residues. The germline gives CDR1 DFQATT, CDR2 SNEGSKA (reference sequence). The CDR3 coding sequence is TGCAGTGCCCAGCGGGGGAAATCCTATGGCTACACCTTC. This encodes CSAQRGKSYGYTF.

This rearrangement joins TRBV6-2 or TRBV6-3 to TRBJ1-2; a weak D match, TRBD1 (5 bases). The CDR3 has 14 amino acids. CDR1 and CDR2 from the germline V gene are MNHEY and SVGEGT. The V gene lost 7 bases and the J gene lost 5 bases, with 17 bases spanning the gap. The CDR3 sequence is CASNDGAGYYGYTF. The CDR3 DNA follows: TGTGCCAGCAACGACGGGGCGGGCTATTATGGCTACACCTTC.

J is TRBJ2-7 and V is TRBV28; D is ambiguous. The germline V and J ends were trimmed by 6 bases and 4 bases, with 7 bases remaining between them. The germline V gene has CDR1 MDHEN and CDR2 SYDVKM. The CDR3 extends over 11 amino acids. CDR3 in amino acids: CASSALYEQYF. The CDR3 DNA reads as TGTGCCAGCAGCGCTTTATACGAGCAGTACTTC.

The rearrangement links TRBV12-3 or TRBV12-4 to TRBJ1-6; D possibly corresponds to TRBD1 (5 bases). The CDR3 contains 13 residues. With 8 bases removed from V and 11 bases from J, the gap between germline ends came to 16 bases. In DNA, the CDR3 is TGTGCCAGCGTTCGGGGAGCGGGGGCACCCCTCCACTTT. Translation gives CASVRGAGAPLHF.

The V and J genes are TRBV7-6 and TRBJ1-2; a possible D gene is TRBD1 (6 bases). Between the trimmed V and J ends, which lost 4 bases and 0 bases, there was a span of 24 bases. The CDR3 has 19 residues. CDR1 is SGHVS and CDR2 is FNYEAQ in the germline V gene. The chain's CDR3 is CASSSWGHATVEANYGYTF. For the CDR3, the DNA is TGTGCCAGCAGCTCTTGGGGACATGCGACTGTGGAAGCTAACTATGGCTACACCTTC.

This clonotype turned up a few times. The chain uses TRBV10-2 and TRBJ1-5; D ambiguous. The V end was cut by 3 bases, the J end by 9 bases, with 9 bases between. In germline, CDR1 is WSHSY, CDR2 SAAADI. The CDR3 length is 12 residues. CDR3 amino acids: CASSDRQRPQHF. In DNA form, the CDR3 reads TGCGCCAGCAGTGACAGGCAACGGCCCCAGCATTTT.

This clonotype was detected a few times. The CDR3 loop is CSARVPGTSGTAQYF. The CDR3 nucleotides read TGCAGTGCTAGAGTCCCCGGGACTAGCGGGACCGCGCAGTATTTT. This sequence joins TRBV20-1 and TRBJ2-3; TRBD2 matches 13 bases. The J segment lost 10 bases and the V segment lost 1 base, leaving 8 bases of the junction unmatched. CDR3 length: 15 residues. CDR1 and CDR2 from the germline V gene are DFQATT and SNEGSKA (reference sequence).